The present T cell receptor (beta chain) was sequenced within a study of shared clonotypes between healthy human individuals. Only in-frame clones appear in the TCRdb table, and some are missing; sequencing was by immunoSEQ multiplex PCR. The table has about 2.4 million clones, approximately 93% seen once. As regards this clone: This sample includes further DNA sequences coding for the same CDR3.

In germline, CDR1 is MNHNS, CDR2 SASEGT. The CDR3 has 11 residues. V shed 4 bases and J shed 3 bases, with 3 bases lying between them. This TCR derives from a man between 18 and 29 years old in good health. Some clones in this sample may be carry-over from other donors' samples. The sample taken for sequencing was naive CD4+ T cells from PBMCs. The subset is: CD45RA+ positively selected. The chain uses TRBV6-1 and TRBJ1-1; D unresolved. The CDR3 sequence is CASSAYTEAFF. Here the CDR3 DNA reads TGTGCCAGCAGTGCGTACACTGAAGCTTTCTTT.